Listed here is a single T cell receptor beta chain. Libraries were prepared by immunoSEQ multiplex PCR; TCRdb keeps only in-frame clonotypes and omits some of them. The data hold roughly 10,000 clones, with roughly 93% observed a single time. The data were obtained in a study of T cells in tuberculosis. As for the study in general: The T cells targeted glucose monomycolate, a mycobacterial lipid, via CD1B.

The CDR3 length is 14 residues. V gave up 1 base and J gave up 6 bases, with 12 bases separating them. Germline V lookup: CDR1 SGHAT, CDR2 FQNNGV. The source material was PBMCs. The chain employs TRBV11-2 and TRBJ1-1; tentative D call: TRBD1 (5 bases). This TCR was recovered from an adult with tuberculosis. As DNA, the CDR3 is TGTGCCAGCAGCTTAGGGGAGGGGAGCCCTGAAGCTTTCTTT. The encoded protein is CASSLGEGSPEAFF. The whole variable domain, filled in from reference TRBV11-2 and TRBJ1-1, reads EAGVAQSPRYKIIEKRQSVAFWCNPISGHATLYWYQQILGQGPKLLIQFQNNGVVDDSQLPKDRFSAERLKGVDSTLKIQPAKLEDSAVYLCASSLGEGSPEAFFGQGTRLTVV.